Below are 5 T cell receptor beta chains sequenced from a single sample in a study of control samples from healthy donors and cancer patients. Assay: immunoSEQ multiplex PCR; the TCRdb copy retains only in-frame clones and omits some. The table lists tens of thousands of clones, 90% to 95% of them singletons. The sequenced material came from blood. These receptors were collected from a man under 40 in good health.

CDR3 sequence (DNA): TGTGCCAGCAGCGGCGGGACTGCCGGCACAGATACGCAGTATTTT. Its translation: CASSGGTAGTDTQYF. This chain links TRBV6-4 with TRBJ2-3; perhaps TRBD2 as D (6 bases). CDR1 is MRHNA, CDR2 SNTAGT, per germline. Deletions cut 6 bases from V and 1 base from J, with 14 bases between. The CDR3 has 15 residues.

The genes are TRBV30 and TRBJ2-1; D call uncertain. Germline V gives CDR1 GTSNPN, CDR2 SVGIG (reference sequence). Trimming cost V 6 bases and J 1 base, with 7 bases left between them. The CDR3 contains 12 residues. CDR3 sequence: CACTPSYNEQFF. As DNA, the CDR3 is TGTGCCTGCACGCCGTCCTACAATGAGCAGTTCTTC.

This rearrangement joins TRBV2 to TRBJ2-1; a possible D gene is TRBD2 (6 bases). This CDR3 contains 15 residues. Germline V gene sequence: CDR1 SNHLY, CDR2 FYNNEI. The germline V and J ends were trimmed by 4 bases and 1 base, with 11 bases remaining between them. The CDR3 bases are TGTGCCAGCAGTGGGCTAGCGAGTTCCTACAATGAGCAGTTCTTC. Protein sequence: CASSGLASSYNEQFF.

This clone was counted a single time. This chain links TRBV25-1 with TRBJ2-5; D unclear. The germline V gene encodes CDR1 MGHDK and CDR2 SYGVNS. With 8 bases removed from V and 1 base from J, the gap between germline ends came to 8 bases. The CDR3 consists of 12 residues. CDR3 region: CASAYSQETQYF. The CDR3 DNA sequence: TGTGCCAGCGCTTACAGCCAAGAGACCCAGTACTTC.

This chain links TRBV19 with TRBJ1-5; 8 bases agree with TRBD1. V was pared by 4 bases and J by 2 bases, with 4 bases of the junction left unmatched. The CDR3 covers 15 residues. CDR1 and CDR2 from the germline V gene are LNHDA and SQIVND (reference sequence). DNA for the CDR3: TGTGCCAGTAGTACGCAGACAGGGGGCAATCAGCCCCAGCATTTT. Its protein product is CASSTQTGGNQPQHF.